These 30 T cell receptor beta chains share one sample of origin, sequenced in a study of cytomegalovirus exposure and HLA in healthy donors. Amplification used 60 Vbeta primers and 13 Jbeta primers. Assay used: immunoSEQ multiplex PCR; TCRdb lists only in-frame clones, some missing. The data hold 100,000 to 150,000 clones, with 65% to 75% observed a single time. The sample taken for sequencing was PBMCs. These receptors all stem from a woman between 50 and 59 years old in good health and CMV-seropositive.

The rearrangement joins TRBV9 to TRBJ1-3; 8 positions agree with TRBD1. This CDR3 contains 14 residues. Germline CDR1 and CDR2: SGDLS and YYNGEE. The trim removed 4 bases at V and 7 bases at J, leaving 7 bases unmatched. The CDR3 DNA reads as TGTGCCAGCAGCAAGGACAGGGTTGGTAACACCATATATTTT. Its translation is CASSKDRVGNTIYF. The full variable domain, in which reference TRBV9 and TRBJ1-3 provide the parts outside the CDR3, is DSGVTQTPKHLITATGQRVTLRCSPRSGDLSVYWYQQSLDQGLQFLIQYYNGEERAKGNILERFSAQQFPDLHSELNLSSLELGDSALYFCASSKDRVGNTIYFGEGSWLTVV.

J is TRBJ2-7 and V is TRBV21-1; the table calls TRBD2, which could not be checked here. TRBV21-1 is a documented pseudogene. CDR3 length: 12 amino acids. The DNA of the CDR3 is TGTGCCAGCATCGACTCGTACTACGAGCAGTACTTC. Protein product: CASIDSYYEQYF.

The chain has TRBV19 and TRBJ2-7; 8 bases are shared with TRBD1. Germline V lookup: CDR1 LNHDA, CDR2 SQIVND (reference sequence). Trimming removed 6 bases from V and 5 bases from J; junction bases left unmatched: 3. The CDR3 consists of 12 residues. The chain's CDR3 is CASRDREDEQYF. As DNA, the CDR3 is TGTGCCAGTAGGGACAGGGAGGACGAGCAGTACTTC.

The chain links TRBV27 to TRBJ2-3; 12 nucleotides line up with TRBD1. The CDR3 runs to 18 residues. Per germline, CDR1 MNHEY and CDR2 SMNVEV (reference sequence). After removal of 5 bases from V and 4 bases from J, the junction contained 13 bases not matched to a gene. For the CDR3, the DNA is TGTGCCAGCAGTCCAGGGACAGGGGGCTGGCGATGGTCAGATACGCAGTATTTT. Translation gives CASSPGTGGWRWSDTQYF.

This chain joins TRBV11-2 and TRBJ1-4, with a weak D call TRBD1 (5 bases). The CDR3 extends over 13 amino acids. Germline CDR1 is SGHAT and CDR2 is FQNNGV. Trimming removed 4 bases from V and 13 bases from J, with 16 bases in between. As DNA, the CDR3 is TGTGCCAGCAGCTCCACCGGGGGGTGGGTACTGTTTTTT. It encodes CASSSTGGWVLFF.

The chain is built from TRBV5-6 and TRBJ2-7, with D perhaps matching TRBD1 (7 bases). The CDR3 loop spans 16 amino acids. Germline V gives CDR1 SGHDT, CDR2 YYEEEE. V was pared by 7 bases and J by 3 bases, with 23 bases between. The CDR3 DNA sequence: TGTGCCAGCCGGAATTTCGGGGGACAGACCTTCTACGAGCAGTACTTC. Translating it yields CASRNFGGQTFYEQYF.

V gene TRBV30 combines with J gene TRBJ1-2; D gene ambiguous. From germline, CDR1 is GTSNPN and CDR2 SVGIG (reference sequence). V was clipped by 3 bases and J by 7 bases, with 21 bases between them. This CDR3 contains 15 residues. CDR3 sequence (DNA): TGTGCCTGGAGGGAGGAGGTAGAGGTTTTTAGTGGCTACACCTTC. It yields the protein CAWREEVEVFSGYTF.

The chain combines TRBV27 with TRBJ2-7; the D gene is possibly TRBD1 (5 bases). The CDR3 has 15 amino acids. Germline CDR1 and CDR2: MNHEY and SMNVEV (reference sequence). V was trimmed by 3 bases and J by 1 base, leaving 13 bases between them. In DNA form, the CDR3 reads TGTGCCAGCAGTTTTGGGCAGGGAAAGTCCTACGAGCAGTACTTC. Translated, it gives CASSFGQGKSYEQYF.

V is TRBV6-4 and J is TRBJ2-2, with TRBD2 matching over 15 bases. The CDR3 covers 19 residues. Per the germline V gene, CDR1 is MRHNA and CDR2 is SNTAGT. The ends lost 0 bases at V and 4 bases at J; junction bases unmatched: 6. Written as DNA, the CDR3 is TGTGCCAGCAGTGACTCCCCCGGACTAGCGGGGGGGCCCACCGGGGAGCTGTTTTTT. Translation: CASSDSPGLAGGPTGELFF.

V usage is TRBV10-1 and J usage is TRBJ1-4; 8 nucleotides agree with TRBD1. The CDR3 runs 15 residues. Germline trimming cut 3 bases from V and 7 bases from J; bases unmatched to any gene: 7. CDR1 is WNHNN and CDR2 is SYGVQD in the germline V gene (reference sequence). The CDR3 DNA sequence: TGCGCCAGCAGTGATCAGACAGGGGCGGCTGAAAAACTGTTTTTT. Protein product: CASSDQTGAAEKLFF.

This clone was recorded once. An end of the junction differs from the germline gene, which may be a read error. The chain links TRBV15 to TRBJ1-6; the match to TRBD1 covers 7 bases. CDR1 and CDR2 (germline): LNHNV, YYDKDF (reference sequence). This CDR3 comprises 16 residues. CDR3: CAASRGESGGRSPLHF. CDR3 coding DNA: TGTGCCGCCAGCAGAGGGGAGTCAGGGGGAAGATCACCCCTCCACTTT. Supplemented by reference TRBV15 and TRBJ1-6, the full variable domain reads DAMVIQNPRYQVTQFGKPVTLSCSQTLNHNVMYWYQQKSSQAPKLLFHYYDKDFNNEADTPDNFQSRRPNTSFCFLDIRSPGLGDTAMYLCAASRGESGGRSPLHFGNGTRLTVT.

V usage is TRBV5-6 and J usage is TRBJ2-1, with a possible D match to TRBD1 (6 bases). CDR1 and CDR2 from the germline V gene are SGHDT and YYEEEE. The CDR3 extends over 12 amino acids. Trimming took 4 bases from V and 14 from J, leaving 16 bases between them. The CDR3 DNA is TGTGCCAGCAGCACGACAGGCGGCTGGGAGTTCTTC. Translating gives CASSTTGGWEFF.

The chain recombines TRBV18 with TRBJ2-2; D unresolved. Trimming took off 3 bases at V and 0 bases at J, with 14 bases between the two ends. This CDR3 has 17 residues. Looked up from germline, CDR1 is KGHSH and CDR2 is LQKENI. CDR3: CASSPIIQVSNTGELFF. As DNA, the CDR3 is TGTGCCAGCTCACCCATCATTCAGGTCTCGAACACCGGGGAGCTGTTTTTT.

This chain connects TRBV2 to TRBJ2-1; tentatively, D is TRBD2 (6 bases). The CDR3 consists of 17 residues. CDR1 SNHLY and CDR2 FYNNEI come from the germline V gene. The germline V and J ends were trimmed by 4 bases and 8 bases, with 24 bases remaining between them. The CDR3 nucleotides are TGTGCCAGCAGTGGGGTTGGCCGGGGGAGAGGGTTTGATGAGCAGTTCTTC. It encodes CASSGVGRGRGFDEQFF.

The V gene is TRBV28, the J gene TRBJ1-3, with 10 bases fitting TRBD1. After removal of 5 bases from V and 0 bases from J, the junction contained 7 bases not matched to a gene. CDR1 MDHEN and CDR2 SYDVKM come from the germline V gene. The CDR3 spans 17 residues. CDR3 DNA: TGTGCCAGCAGTCCCGCCGGGACAGGGGCCTCTGGAAACACCATATATTTT. It codes for CASSPAGTGASGNTIYF.

The J gene is TRBJ2-6, the V gene TRBV18; D remains ambiguous. CDR3 length: 15 amino acids. V shed 3 bases and J shed 2 bases, with 8 bases lying between them. CDR1 and CDR2 from the germline V gene are KGHSH and LQKENI. CDR3 sequence: CASSPNTAGANVLTF. The CDR3 bases are TGTGCCAGCTCACCGAATACAGCTGGGGCCAACGTCCTGACTTTC.

The chain employs TRBV18 and TRBJ1-5; 9 bases align to TRBD1. Trimming took 5 bases from V and 0 from J; bases not matched to a gene: 5. CDR1 and CDR2 from the germline V gene are KGHSH and LQKENI. This CDR3 has 16 residues. CDR3 nucleotide sequence: TGTGCCAGCTCATCTCAGGGACAGGGTAGCAATCAGCCCCAGCATTTT. This codes for CASSSQGQGSNQPQHF.

This chain links TRBV16 with TRBJ2-3; 7 nucleotides align to TRBD1. The CDR3 runs 16 residues. Germline V CDR1 and CDR2: KGHSY, FQNENV. Trimming at V came to 2 bases and at J to 5 bases, leaving 10 bases not matched to a gene. The CDR3 DNA reads as TGTGCCAGCAGCCAACAAACGGCAGGGGGTGGAGATACGCAGTATTTT. This translates into CASSQQTAGGGDTQYF.

This clone was observed once. The rearrangement links TRBV11-3 to TRBJ1-2; TRBD1 matches 10 bases. V lost 3 bases and J lost 6; bases outside the gene matches: 1. There are 13 residues in the CDR3. From germline, CDR1 is SGHNT and CDR2 YENEEA. DNA for the CDR3: TGTGCCAGCAGCTTCGGGACAGGGGATGGCTACACCTTC. It yields the protein CASSFGTGDGYTF.

V and J are TRBV29-1 and TRBJ2-5, with 7 bases aligning to TRBD1. This CDR3 is built from 13 residues. Germline lookup yields CDR1 SQVTM and CDR2 ANQGSEA. V lost 6 bases to trimming and J lost 4 bases; unmatched junction nucleotides: 8. CDR3 DNA sequence: TGCAGCGTGAGACTGACAGGGTCAGAGACCCAGTACTTC. This gives the protein CSVRLTGSETQYF.

V is TRBV7-7 and J is TRBJ2-2; TRBD1 matches 7 bases. The length of the CDR3 is 14 residues. The junction had 6 bases not matched to a gene; V was cut back by 5 bases and J by 6 bases. Germline V gene sequence: CDR1 SSHAT, CDR2 FNYEAQ (reference sequence). CDR3 loop: CASSLLQGPGELFF. DNA of the CDR3: TGTGCCAGCAGCCTTCTACAGGGGCCCGGGGAGCTGTTTTTT.

In this sample, this clone turned up a few times. The rearrangement links TRBV14 to TRBJ2-1; D possibly corresponds to TRBD2 (5 bases). CDR1 and CDR2 (germline): SGHDN, FVKESK. V dropped 3 bases and J dropped 8 bases, with 23 bases sitting between them. The CDR3 is 17 residues long. The CDR3 sequence: CASSQAPGPGYWDEQFF. The CDR3 DNA reads as TGTGCCAGCAGCCAGGCTCCCGGTCCGGGGTATTGGGATGAGCAGTTCTTC.

Turning to this clone: One end of the junction fails to match germline, which may point to a read error. This chain links TRBV7-9 with TRBJ2-1; TRBD2 aligns across 11 bases. The length of the CDR3 is 14 residues. Germline V gene data show CDR1 as SEHNR and CDR2 as FQNEAQ (reference sequence). CDR3 DNA: TGTTCCAGCGGCCTAGCGGGGGGCTACAATGAGCAGTTCTTC. Residues: CSSGLAGGYNEQFF. The variable domain in full, completed from reference TRBV7-9 and TRBJ2-1, reads DTGVSQNPRHKITKRGQNVTFRCDPISEHNRLYWYRQTLGQGPEFLTYFQNEAQLEKSRLLSDRFSAERPKGSFSTLEIQRTEQGDSAMYLCSSGLAGGYNEQFFGPGTRLTVL.

This rearrangement joins TRBV15 to TRBJ1-4; 11 bases are shared with TRBD1. Germline V CDR1 and CDR2: LNHNV, YYDKDF (reference sequence). J was trimmed by 10 bases and V by 1 base; bases with no gene match: 11. This CDR3 has 17 residues. The CDR3 DNA reads as TGTGCCACCAGCAGAGCCCGGACAGGGGGCCTTGGGGTAAAACTGTTTTTT. It codes for CATSRARTGGLGVKLFF. Using reference TRBV15 and TRBJ1-4 for the parts outside the CDR3, the full variable domain is DAMVIQNPRYQVTQFGKPVTLSCSQTLNHNVMYWYQQKSSQAPKLLFHYYDKDFNNEADTPDNFQSRRPNTSFCFLDIRSPGLGDTAMYLCATSRARTGGLGVKLFFGSGTQLSVL.

The chain employs TRBV25-1 and TRBJ1-2, with 7 bases fitting TRBD1. Germline V lookup: CDR1 MGHDK, CDR2 SYGVNS. Trimming cost V 7 bases and J 1 base; bases outside gene matches: 9. The CDR3 runs 15 residues. The CDR3 loop reads CASMGQGGLNYGYTF. The CDR3 DNA reads TGTGCCAGCATGGGGCAGGGGGGCCTTAACTATGGCTACACCTTC.

The J gene is TRBJ1-5, the V gene TRBV5-4; the match to TRBD1 covers 8 bases. Per the germline V gene, CDR1 is SGHNT and CDR2 is YYREEE (reference sequence). This CDR3 has 14 residues. The ends lost 3 bases at V and 5 bases at J; junction bases unmatched: 4. CDR3 sequence (DNA): TGTGCCAGCAGCTACAGGGGGACAGATCAGCCCCAGCATTTT. Amino acid sequence: CASSYRGTDQPQHF. The complete variable domain, with remaining parts taken from reference TRBV5-4 and TRBJ1-5, reads ETGVTQSPTHLIKTRGQQVTLRCSSQSGHNTVSWYQQALGQGPQFIFQYYREEENGRGNFPPRFSGLQFPNYSSELNVNALELDDSALYLCASSYRGTDQPQHFGDGTRLSIL.

CDR3 in amino acids: CASSESGLKNTEAFF. The CDR3, as DNA: TGTGCCAGCAGTGAATCGGGACTAAAGAACACTGAAGCTTTCTTT. The chain is built from TRBV2 and TRBJ1-1; tentatively, D is TRBD1 (5 bases). The CDR3 extends over 15 amino acids. V lost 2 bases, J lost 1 base, and 11 bases lay in between. CDR1 and CDR2 from the germline V gene are SNHLY and FYNNEI.

This clone showed up just once. This rearrangement joins TRBV7-9 to TRBJ2-7; 7 positions agree with TRBD1. With 3 bases clipped from V and 1 base from J, the junction kept 9 bases outside the gene matches. From germline, CDR1 is SEHNR and CDR2 FQNEAQ (reference sequence). This CDR3 has 16 amino acids. DNA for the CDR3: TGTGCCAGCAGCTTTACGAGGGACAGAAATTCCTACGAGCAGTACTTC. It is translated as CASSFTRDRNSYEQYF. Looking up the rest from reference TRBV7-9 and TRBJ2-7 gives the full variable domain: DTGVSQNPRHKITKRGQNVTFRCDPISEHNRLYWYRQTLGQGPEFLTYFQNEAQLEKSRLLSDRFSAERPKGSFSTLEIQRTEQGDSAMYLCASSFTRDRNSYEQYFGPGTRLTVT.

This clone was seen a handful of times. The rearrangement uses TRBV6-5 and TRBJ2-5; 8 nucleotides line up with TRBD2. CDR3 size: 13 residues. V gave up 6 bases and J gave up 4 bases; unmatched junction bases: 4. The germline gives CDR1 MNHEY, CDR2 SVGAGI. CDR3 amino acids: CASSGGEIETQYF. The CDR3 nucleotides are TGTGCCAGCAGCGGGGGGGAGATAGAGACCCAGTACTTC.

The chain employs TRBV19 and TRBJ2-7; the D gene is possibly TRBD2 (5 bases). Germline-derived CDR1 and CDR2 are LNHDA and SQIVND (reference sequence). V gave up 7 bases and J gave up 4 bases, with 11 bases separating them. The CDR3 runs 12 residues. The CDR3, as DNA: TGTGCCAGTACGGATACGGGGTACGAGCAGTACTTC. Translated: CASTDTGYEQYF.